This T cell receptor beta chain was retrieved from a study of cytomegalovirus exposure and HLA in healthy donors. Assay: immunoSEQ multiplex PCR; the TCRdb copy retains only in-frame clones and omits some. The table records about 150,000 clones, around 90% of them present only once. With V trimmed by 4 bases and J by 3 bases, 8 bases remained unmatched. Germline V CDR1 and CDR2: SGDLS, YYNGEE. This CDR3 comprises 15 residues. This chain joins TRBV9 and TRBJ2-3, with 7 bases aligning to TRBD1. Sequencing used PBMCs. This sequence was found in a woman aged 25 to 39 in good health and CMV-seropositive. In DNA form, the CDR3 reads TGTGCCAGCAGCCGTGGGACAGAACCTACAGATACGCAGTATTTT. Protein sequence: CASSRGTEPTDTQYF.